Sequencing of this T cell receptor beta chain was carried out in a study of tumor and adjacent non-tumor tissue in lung cancer. About the research overall: Patients comprised about a dozen adenocarcinoma, 2 squamous cell carcinoma and 1 small cell lung cancer. Notes on the study in general: Shorter survival was associated with higher TCR diversity in tumors. Normal lung showed higher cumulative top 100 clone frequency than tumor.

Comment on this clonotype: As yet, its antigen is unknown. One end of the junction does not line up with germline, which may come from a read error.

The template was RNA from unsorted bulk tissue. The library came from three nested PCR rounds adapted from ARM-PCR protocols. MiXCR, applied by TCRdb to the multiplex PCR reads, yields one record per CDR3 protein. The profile shows fewer than 120,000 distinct CDR3 sequences, over 75% of them singletons. This CDR3 has 16 amino acids. The germline V gene has CDR1 SGHNT and CDR2 YENEEA. The receptor comes from a man in his 70s with non-small cell lung cancer. The V and J genes are TRBV11-3 and TRBJ1-1, with D perhaps TRBD1 (5 bases). Input material: lung tumor tissue. This CDR3 reads CASSFRGRTLNTEAFF. For the CDR3, the DNA is TGTGCCAGTAGCTTCCGGGGCAGAACCCTGAACACCGAAGCTTTCTTT. Full variable domain (rest looked up from reference TRBV11-3 and TRBJ1-1): EAGVVQSPRYKIIEKKQPVAFWCNPISGHNTLYWYLQNLGQGPELLIRYENEEAVDDSQLPKDRFSAERLKGVDSTLKIQPAELGDSAVYLCASSFRGRTLNTEAFFGQGTRLTVV.